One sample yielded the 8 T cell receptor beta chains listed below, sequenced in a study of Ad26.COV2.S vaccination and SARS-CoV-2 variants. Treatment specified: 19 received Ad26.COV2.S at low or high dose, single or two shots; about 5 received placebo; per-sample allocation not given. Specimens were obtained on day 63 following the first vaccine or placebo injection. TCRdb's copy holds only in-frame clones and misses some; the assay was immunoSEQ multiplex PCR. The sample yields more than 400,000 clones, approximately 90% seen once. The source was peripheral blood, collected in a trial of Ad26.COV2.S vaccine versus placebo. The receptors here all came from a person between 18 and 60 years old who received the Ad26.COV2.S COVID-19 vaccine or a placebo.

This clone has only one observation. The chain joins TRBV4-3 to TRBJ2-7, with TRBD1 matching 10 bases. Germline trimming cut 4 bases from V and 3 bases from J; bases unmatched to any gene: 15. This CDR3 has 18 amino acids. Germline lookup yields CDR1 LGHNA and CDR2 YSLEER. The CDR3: CASSPNRQGAGLLYEQYF. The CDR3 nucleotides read TGCGCCAGCAGCCCAAACCGACAGGGGGCAGGCTTACTCTACGAGCAGTACTTC.

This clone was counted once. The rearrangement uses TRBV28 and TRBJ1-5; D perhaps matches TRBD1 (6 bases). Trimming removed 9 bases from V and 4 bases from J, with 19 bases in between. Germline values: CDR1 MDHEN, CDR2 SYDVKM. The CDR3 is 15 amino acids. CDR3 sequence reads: CASHEGGLLNQPQHF. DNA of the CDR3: TGTGCCAGTCATGAGGGGGGCCTATTAAATCAGCCCCAGCATTTT. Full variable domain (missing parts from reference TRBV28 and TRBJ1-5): DVKVTQSSRYLVKRTGEKVFLECVQDMDHENMFWYRQDPGLGLRLIYFSYDVKMKEKGDIPEGYSVSREKKERFSLILESASTNQTSMYLCASHEGGLLNQPQHFGDGTRLSIL.

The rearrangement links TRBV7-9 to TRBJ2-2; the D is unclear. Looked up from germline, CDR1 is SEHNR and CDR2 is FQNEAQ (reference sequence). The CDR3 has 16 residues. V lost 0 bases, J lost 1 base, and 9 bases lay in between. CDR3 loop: CASSLARSQNTGELFF. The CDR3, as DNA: TGTGCCAGCAGCTTAGCGCGCTCACAGAACACCGGGGAGCTGTTTTTT.

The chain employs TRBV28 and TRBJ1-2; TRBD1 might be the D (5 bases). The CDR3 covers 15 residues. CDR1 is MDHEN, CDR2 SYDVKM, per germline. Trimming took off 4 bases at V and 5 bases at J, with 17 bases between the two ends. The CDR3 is CASSSTGGRMYGYTF. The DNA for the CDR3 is TGTGCCAGCAGTTCGACCGGGGGACGGATGTATGGCTACACCTTC.

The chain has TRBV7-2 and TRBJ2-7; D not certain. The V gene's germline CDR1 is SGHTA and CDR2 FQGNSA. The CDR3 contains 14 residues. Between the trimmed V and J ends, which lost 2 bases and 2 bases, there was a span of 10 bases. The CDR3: CASSLLGSTYEQYF. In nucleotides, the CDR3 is TGTGCCAGCAGCTTATTGGGCAGCACCTACGAGCAGTACTTC.

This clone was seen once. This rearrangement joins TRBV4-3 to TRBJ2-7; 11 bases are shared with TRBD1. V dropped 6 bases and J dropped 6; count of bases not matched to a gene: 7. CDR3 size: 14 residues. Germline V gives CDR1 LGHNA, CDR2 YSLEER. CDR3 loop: CASRRWTGGSEQYF. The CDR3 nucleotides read TGCGCCAGCAGACGGTGGACAGGGGGCTCCGAGCAGTACTTC.

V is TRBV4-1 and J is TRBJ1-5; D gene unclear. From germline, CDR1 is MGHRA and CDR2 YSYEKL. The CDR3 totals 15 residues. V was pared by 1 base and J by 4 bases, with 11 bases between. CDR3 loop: CASSQARMSNQPQHF. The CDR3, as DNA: TGCGCCAGCAGCCAAGCCAGGATGAGTAATCAGCCCCAGCATTTT.

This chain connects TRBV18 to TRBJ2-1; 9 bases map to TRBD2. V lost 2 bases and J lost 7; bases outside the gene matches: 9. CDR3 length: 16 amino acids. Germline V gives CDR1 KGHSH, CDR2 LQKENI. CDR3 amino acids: CASSPAGLAFLNEQFF. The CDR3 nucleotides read TGTGCCAGCTCACCAGCGGGACTAGCTTTTTTGAATGAGCAGTTCTTC.